This TCR beta chain is from a study of T-cell memory formation after mild COVID-19. At the level of the study: The two donors had largely donor-specific TCR clusters.

This CDR3 spans 15 amino acids. The germline CDR1 and CDR2 sequences are SGHTA and FQGNSA. V lost 5 bases to trimming and J lost 0 bases; unmatched junction nucleotides: 3. Note on this clonotype: The antigen is not known.

TCRdb re-analysed the 5' RACE reads in MiXCR, keeping a single row per CDR3 protein. Of about 110,000 distinct CDR3 sequences in the sample, 18% were seen once. Study observations and caveats: The authors left the SARS-CoV-2 specificity of second-wave clones peaking on day 37 unconfirmed.

The TCR comes from a man aged 18-30 years who had mild COVID-19 (a few samples of this study predate the infection). Cell type and time point are not known. V is TRBV7-2 and J is TRBJ1-4; 7 bases align to TRBD1. The sequenced sample was PBMCs or a T cell subset sorted from them (not recorded which). The CDR3 DNA is TGTGCCAGCAGCCCGGGACAGACAACTAATGAAAAACTGTTTTTT. Protein: CASSPGQTTNEKLFF.